This T cell receptor (beta chain) was found in a study of T cells in Graves' hyperthyroidism and ophthalmopathy. Germline V gene data show CDR1 as DFQATT and CDR2 as SNEGSKA (reference sequence). Trimming cost V 3 bases and J 6 bases, with 24 bases left between them. This CDR3 has 16 residues. Points from the study as a whole: Ophthalmopathy, as predicted by the model, came a median about seven months after the prediction.

Graves' hyperthyroidism showing no ophthalmopathy progression within 18 months was considered stable. Diagnoses rested on clinical symptoms, serum thyroxine and TRAb, thyroid ultrasound and orbital computed tomography. Cells are PBMCs isolated from approximately 9.2 ml of fresh blood. Researchers amplified the TCR beta CDR3 regions from RNA transcripts. During a first-round RT-PCR of the TCR CDR3, the HTBI primer set was used. TCRdb reprocessed the multiplex PCR reads with MiXCR, giving one entry per CDR3 protein. Found here are about 200,000 distinct CDR3 sequences, roughly a sixth of them singletons; the top ten hold around 52%. This clonotype has a count of ten or more. Antigen unknown.

This receptor was identified in a man aged 50-59 years with Graves' hyperthyroidism. Sequencing was carried out using blood. The V and J genes are TRBV20-1 and TRBJ2-7; D possibly uses TRBD1 or TRBD2 (7 bases each). The CDR3 region has the DNA TGCAGTGCTAGGAGGGGGGGGGTCGACAGGGCCAGCGAGCAGTACTTC. It is translated as CSARRGGVDRASEQYF.